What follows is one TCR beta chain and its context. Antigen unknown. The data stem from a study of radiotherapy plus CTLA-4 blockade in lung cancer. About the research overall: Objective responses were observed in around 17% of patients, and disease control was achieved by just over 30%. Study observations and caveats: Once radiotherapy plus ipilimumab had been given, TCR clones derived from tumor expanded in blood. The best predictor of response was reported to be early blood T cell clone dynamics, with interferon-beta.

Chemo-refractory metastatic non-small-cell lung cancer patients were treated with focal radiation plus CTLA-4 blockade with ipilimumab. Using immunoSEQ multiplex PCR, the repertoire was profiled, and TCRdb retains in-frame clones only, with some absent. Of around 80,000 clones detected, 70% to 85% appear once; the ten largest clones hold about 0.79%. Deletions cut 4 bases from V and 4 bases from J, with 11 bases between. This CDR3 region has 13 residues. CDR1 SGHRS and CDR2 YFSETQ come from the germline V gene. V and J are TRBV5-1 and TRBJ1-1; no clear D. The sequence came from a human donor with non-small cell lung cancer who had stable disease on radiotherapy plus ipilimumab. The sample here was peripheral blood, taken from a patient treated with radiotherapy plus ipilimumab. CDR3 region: CASSPNRGTEAFF. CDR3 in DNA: TGCGCCAGCAGCCCGAATCGGGGCACTGAAGCTTTCTTT.